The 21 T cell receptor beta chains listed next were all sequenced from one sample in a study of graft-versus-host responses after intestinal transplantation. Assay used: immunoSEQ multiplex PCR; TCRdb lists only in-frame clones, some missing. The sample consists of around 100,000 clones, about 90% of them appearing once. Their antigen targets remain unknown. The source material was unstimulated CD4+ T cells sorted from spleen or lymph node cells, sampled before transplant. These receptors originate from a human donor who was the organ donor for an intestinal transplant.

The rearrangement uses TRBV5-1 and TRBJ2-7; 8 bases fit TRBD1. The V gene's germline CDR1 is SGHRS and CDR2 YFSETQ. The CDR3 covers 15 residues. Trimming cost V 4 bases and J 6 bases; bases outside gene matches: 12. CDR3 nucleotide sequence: TGCGCCAGCAGCGCCGGCGAATACACAGGGGGCGAGCAGTACTTC. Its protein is CASSAGEYTGGEQYF.

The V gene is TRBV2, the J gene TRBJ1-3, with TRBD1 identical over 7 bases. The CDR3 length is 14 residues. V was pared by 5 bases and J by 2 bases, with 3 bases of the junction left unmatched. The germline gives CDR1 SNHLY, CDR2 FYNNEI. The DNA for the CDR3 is TGTGCCAGCAGTCCCCAGGGGGCTGGAAACACCATATATTTT. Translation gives CASSPQGAGNTIYF.

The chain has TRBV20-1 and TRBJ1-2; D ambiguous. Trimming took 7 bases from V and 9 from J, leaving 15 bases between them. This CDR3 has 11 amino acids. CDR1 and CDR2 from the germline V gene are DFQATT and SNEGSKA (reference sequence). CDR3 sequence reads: CSERPFPSYTF. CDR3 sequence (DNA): TGCAGTGAAAGGCCCTTCCCCAGCTACACCTTC.

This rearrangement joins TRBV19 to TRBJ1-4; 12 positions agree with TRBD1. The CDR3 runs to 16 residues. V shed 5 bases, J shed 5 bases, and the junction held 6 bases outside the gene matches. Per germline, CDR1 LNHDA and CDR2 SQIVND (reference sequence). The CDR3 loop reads CASSPRDRGLNEKLFF. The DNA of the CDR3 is TGTGCCAGTAGTCCCCGGGACAGGGGGCTCAATGAAAAACTGTTTTTT.

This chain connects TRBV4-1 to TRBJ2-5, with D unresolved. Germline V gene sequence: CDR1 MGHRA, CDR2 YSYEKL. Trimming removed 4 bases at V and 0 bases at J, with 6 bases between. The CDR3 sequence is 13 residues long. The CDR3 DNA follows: TGCGCCAGCAGCCTAAATCACCAAGAGACCCAGTACTTC. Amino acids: CASSLNHQETQYF.

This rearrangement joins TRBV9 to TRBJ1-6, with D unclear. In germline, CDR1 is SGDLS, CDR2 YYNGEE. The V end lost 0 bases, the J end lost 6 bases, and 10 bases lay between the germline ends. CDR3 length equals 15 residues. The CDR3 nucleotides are TGTGCCAGCAGCGTAGAGGTCGGATTTAATTCACCCCTCCACTTT. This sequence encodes CASSVEVGFNSPLHF.

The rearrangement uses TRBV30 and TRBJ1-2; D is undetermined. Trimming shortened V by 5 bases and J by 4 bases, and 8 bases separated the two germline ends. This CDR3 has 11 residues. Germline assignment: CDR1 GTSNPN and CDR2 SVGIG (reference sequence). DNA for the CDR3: TGTGCCTGGGGTAGACTCTATGGCTACACCTTC. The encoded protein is CAWGRLYGYTF.

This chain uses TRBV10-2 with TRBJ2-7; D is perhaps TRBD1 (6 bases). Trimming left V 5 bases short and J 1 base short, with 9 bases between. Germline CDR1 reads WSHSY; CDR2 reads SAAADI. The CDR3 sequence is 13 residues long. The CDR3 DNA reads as TGCGCCAGCAGTCACAGGGAATCCTACGAGCAGTACTTC. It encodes CASSHRESYEQYF.

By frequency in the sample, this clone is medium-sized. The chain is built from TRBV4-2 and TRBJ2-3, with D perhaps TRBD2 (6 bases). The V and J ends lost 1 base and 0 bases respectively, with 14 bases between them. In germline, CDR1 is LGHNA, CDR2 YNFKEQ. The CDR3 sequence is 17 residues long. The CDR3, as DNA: TGTGCCAGCAGCCAAGGGTTTAGCGGACCTAGCACAGATACGCAGTATTTT. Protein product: CASSQGFSGPSTDTQYF.

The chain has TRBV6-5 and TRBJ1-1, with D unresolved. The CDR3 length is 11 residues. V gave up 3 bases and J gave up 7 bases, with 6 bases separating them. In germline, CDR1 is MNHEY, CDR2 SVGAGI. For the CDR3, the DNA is TGTGCCAGCAGTTATTACGGTGAAGCTTTCTTT. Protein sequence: CASSYYGEAFF.

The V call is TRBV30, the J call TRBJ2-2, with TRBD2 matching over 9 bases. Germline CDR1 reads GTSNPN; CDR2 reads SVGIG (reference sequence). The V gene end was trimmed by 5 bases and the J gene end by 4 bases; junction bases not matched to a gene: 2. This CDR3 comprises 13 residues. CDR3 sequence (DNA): TGTGCCTGGGGGCGGGGGGGCACCGGGGAGCTGTTTTTT. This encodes CAWGRGGTGELFF.

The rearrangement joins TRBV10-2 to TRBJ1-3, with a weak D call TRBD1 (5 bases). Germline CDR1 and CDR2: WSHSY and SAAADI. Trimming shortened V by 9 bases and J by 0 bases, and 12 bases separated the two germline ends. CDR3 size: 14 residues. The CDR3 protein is CARGENNSGNTIYF. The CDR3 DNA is TGCGCCAGGGGGGAGAATAACTCTGGAAACACCATATATTTT.

The CDR3 nucleotides read TGTGCCAGCAGCGCGACCGGGACAGATAATCAGCCCCAGCATTTT. This sequence encodes CASSATGTDNQPQHF. The chain carries TRBV9 and TRBJ1-5; TRBD1 matches at 7 bases. J was trimmed by 4 bases and V by 3 bases; bases with no gene match: 7. In germline, CDR1 is SGDLS, CDR2 YYNGEE. CDR3 size: 15 residues.

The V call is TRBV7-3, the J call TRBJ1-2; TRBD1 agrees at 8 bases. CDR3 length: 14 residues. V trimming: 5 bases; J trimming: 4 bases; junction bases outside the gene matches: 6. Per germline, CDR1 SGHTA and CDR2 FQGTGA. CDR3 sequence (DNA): TGTGCCAGCAGCCTCGGACAGGGCCCCTATGGCTACACCTTC. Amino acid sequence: CASSLGQGPYGYTF.

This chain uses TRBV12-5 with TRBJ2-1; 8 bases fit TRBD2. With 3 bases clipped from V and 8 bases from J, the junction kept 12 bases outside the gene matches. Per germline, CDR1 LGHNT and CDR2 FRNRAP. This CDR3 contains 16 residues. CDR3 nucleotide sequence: TGTGCTAGTGGTTTCCGGGGACTAGAGGGTAGGGATGAGCAGTTCTTC. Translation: CASGFRGLEGRDEQFF.

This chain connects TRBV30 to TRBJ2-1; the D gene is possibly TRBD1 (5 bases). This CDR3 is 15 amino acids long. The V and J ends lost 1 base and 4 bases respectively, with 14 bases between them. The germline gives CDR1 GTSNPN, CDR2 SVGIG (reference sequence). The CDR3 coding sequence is TGTGCCTGGAGTGCATGGGGCCCCCCATACAATGAGCAGTTCTTC. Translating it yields CAWSAWGPPYNEQFF.

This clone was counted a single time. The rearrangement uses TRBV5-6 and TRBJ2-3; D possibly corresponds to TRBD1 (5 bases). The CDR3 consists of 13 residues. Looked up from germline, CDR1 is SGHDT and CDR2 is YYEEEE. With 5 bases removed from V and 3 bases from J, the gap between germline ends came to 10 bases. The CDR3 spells CASRDRGTDTQYF. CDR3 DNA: TGTGCCAGCAGAGATAGGGGAACAGATACGCAGTATTTT.

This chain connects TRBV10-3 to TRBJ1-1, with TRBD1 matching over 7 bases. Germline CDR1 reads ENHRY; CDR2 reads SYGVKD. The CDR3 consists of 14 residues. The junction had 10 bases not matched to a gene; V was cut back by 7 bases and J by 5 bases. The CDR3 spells CAIKGAGGATEAFF. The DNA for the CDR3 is TGTGCCATCAAGGGGGCCGGGGGGGCGACTGAAGCTTTCTTT.

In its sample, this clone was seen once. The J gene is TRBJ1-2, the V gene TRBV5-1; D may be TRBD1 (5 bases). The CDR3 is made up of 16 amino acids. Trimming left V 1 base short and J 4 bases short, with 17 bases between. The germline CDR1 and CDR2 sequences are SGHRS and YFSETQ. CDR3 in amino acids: CASSLRGGGNSYGYTF. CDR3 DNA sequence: TGCGCCAGCAGCTTGCGCGGTGGGGGAAACTCCTATGGCTACACCTTC.

CDR3 region: CASSTSPGTEYSNQPQHF. CDR3 nucleotides: TGTGCCAGTAGTACTAGTCCCGGGACAGAGTATAGCAATCAGCCCCAGCATTTT. V usage is TRBV19 and J usage is TRBJ1-5; 7 bases are a match to TRBD1. Germline CDR1 and CDR2: LNHDA and SQIVND (reference sequence). V lost 4 bases and J lost 0; bases outside the gene matches: 12. This CDR3 is built from 18 residues.

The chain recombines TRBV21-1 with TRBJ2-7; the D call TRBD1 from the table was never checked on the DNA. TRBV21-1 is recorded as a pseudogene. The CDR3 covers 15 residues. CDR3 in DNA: TGTGCCAGCAGCTCAGAGGACAGTAATTCCTACGAGCAGTACTTC. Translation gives CASSSEDSNSYEQYF.